This T cell receptor (beta chain) stems from a study of monozygotic twins with inflammatory bowel disease. No sorting of T cells preceded isolation of total RNA from whole blood. Germline V gene data show CDR1 as SGHTA and CDR2 as FQGNSA. The CDR3 sequence is 14 residues long. Per individual sample, eight separate reactions were used to make cDNA. TCRalpha and TCRbeta cDNA underwent two nested PCRs of about 17 and 10 cycles. TCRdb processed the 5' RACE reads again and assigns one entry to each CDR3 protein, with no DNA. The sample data list about 440,000 distinct CDR3 sequences. Sequences were obtained from blood. This clonotype originated in a human donor with ulcerative colitis or Crohn's disease, or a healthy co-twin of an affected twin (not recorded which). The chain is built from TRBV7-2 and TRBJ1-2. The chain's CDR3 is CASSLWGVRGGYTF.